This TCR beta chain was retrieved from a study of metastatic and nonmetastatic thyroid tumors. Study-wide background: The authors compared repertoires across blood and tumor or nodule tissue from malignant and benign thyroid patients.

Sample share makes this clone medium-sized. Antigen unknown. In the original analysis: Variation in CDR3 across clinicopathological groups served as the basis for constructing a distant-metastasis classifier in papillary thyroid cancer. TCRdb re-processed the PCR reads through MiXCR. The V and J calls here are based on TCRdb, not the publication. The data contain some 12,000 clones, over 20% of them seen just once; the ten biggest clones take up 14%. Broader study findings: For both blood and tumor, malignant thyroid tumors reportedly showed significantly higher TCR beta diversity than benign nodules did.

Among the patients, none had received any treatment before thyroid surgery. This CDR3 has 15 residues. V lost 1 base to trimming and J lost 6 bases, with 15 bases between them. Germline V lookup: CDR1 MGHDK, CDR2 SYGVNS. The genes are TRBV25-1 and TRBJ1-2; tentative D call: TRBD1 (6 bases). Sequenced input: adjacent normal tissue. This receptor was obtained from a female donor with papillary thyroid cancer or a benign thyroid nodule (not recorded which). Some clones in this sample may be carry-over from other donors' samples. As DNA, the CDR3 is TGTGCCAGCAGTGAATCTTTGGCAGGGGACGATGGCTACACCTTC. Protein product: CASSESLAGDDGYTF.